This record covers a single TCR beta chain. Positively selected for CCR7, the CD45RO-negative cells used as naive CD8 cells excluded terminally differentiated effector memory CD45RA+ cells. This entry comes from a study of shared clonotypes between healthy human individuals. Study-wide context: CD4 naive and CD4 memory each took three plates per donor, while CD8 naive took two and CD8 memory one.

Replicate PCRs for sorted subsets used around 200 ng DNA; this equaled tens of thousands of T cell genomes. Some clones are missing from TCRdb's copy, which holds only in-frame ones; the method was immunoSEQ multiplex PCR. Of about 2.1 million clones in the sample, about 93% are singletons; the top ten hold about 1.8%. The clonotype originates from a man aged 18 to 30 in good health. Some clones in this sample may be carry-over from other donors' samples. The sample comprised naive CD8+ T cells from PBMCs.

The CDR3 reads CASRGQGAQGAFF. CDR3 nucleotides: TGTGCCAGCAGAGGACAGGGGGCCCAAGGAGCTTTCTTT. The chain links TRBV28 to TRBJ1-1, with 11 positions matching TRBD1. V gave up 6 bases and J gave up 10 bases; unmatched junction bases: 7. The CDR3 runs 13 residues. The germline V gene has CDR1 MDHEN and CDR2 SYDVKM. The entire variable domain, with the rest obtained from reference TRBV28 and TRBJ1-1, is as follows: DVKVTQSSRYLVKRTGEKVFLECVQDMDHENMFWYRQDPGLGLRLIYFSYDVKMKEKGDIPEGYSVSREKKERFSLILESASTNQTSMYLCASRGQGAQGAFFGQGTRLTVV.